This T cell receptor (beta chain) was sequenced for a study of T cell changes during pregnancy in multiple sclerosis. Libraries were prepared by immunoSEQ multiplex PCR; TCRdb keeps only in-frame clonotypes and omits some of them. The sample comprises about 23,000 clones, roughly 90% of which are singletons, and about 1.1% rests with the top ten. CDR1 and CDR2 from the germline V gene are MNHEY and SMNVEV (reference sequence). With 7 bases clipped from V and 3 bases from J, the junction kept 23 bases outside the gene matches. The CDR3 runs to 19 residues. The chain recombines TRBV27 with TRBJ2-7; TRBD1 aligns across 8 bases. Sequenced here: CD4+ T cells from peripheral blood mononuclear cells, sampled in the first trimester of pregnancy. This sequence was found in a female donor in good health, enrolled as a control in a pregnancy study. CDR3 protein: CASTVREVGPAGGNYEQYF. CDR3 in DNA: TGTGCCAGCACCGTTAGAGAAGTGGGACCGGCAGGGGGCAACTACGAGCAGTACTTC.